The table lists the clone carrying this T cell receptor (beta chain) with a few counts. This record comes from a study of T-cell reconstitution after alpha-beta-depleted transplantation in children. V lost 8 bases, J lost 4 bases, and 4 bases stayed unmatched. The CDR3 totals 12 residues. Germline CDR1 reads SNHLY; CDR2 reads FYNNEI. TCRbeta library construction was performed incorporating unique molecular identifiers. One entry per CDR3 protein, called by TCRdb with MiXCR from the PCR reads. This sample has some 340,000 distinct CDR3 sequences, with about 9.4% found just once. Sequenced material: PBMCs from the stem cell graft donor, taken from the stem cell graft. The clonotype was recovered from a human donor who donated a stem cell graft to a child with acute lymphoblastic leukemia. The gene calls are TRBV2 and TRBJ1-2; 7 bases are shared with TRBD1. CDR3 amino acids: CASWDSLYGYTF. CDR3 DNA sequence: TGTGCCAGCTGGGACAGCCTCTATGGCTACACCTTC. The variable domain in full, with the rest retrieved from reference TRBV2 and TRBJ1-2, is EPEVTQTPSHQVTQMGQEVILRCVPISNHLYFYWYRQILGQKVEFLVSFYNNEISEKSEIFDDQFSVERPDGSNFTLKIRSTKLEDSAMYFCASWDSLYGYTFGSGTRLTVV.